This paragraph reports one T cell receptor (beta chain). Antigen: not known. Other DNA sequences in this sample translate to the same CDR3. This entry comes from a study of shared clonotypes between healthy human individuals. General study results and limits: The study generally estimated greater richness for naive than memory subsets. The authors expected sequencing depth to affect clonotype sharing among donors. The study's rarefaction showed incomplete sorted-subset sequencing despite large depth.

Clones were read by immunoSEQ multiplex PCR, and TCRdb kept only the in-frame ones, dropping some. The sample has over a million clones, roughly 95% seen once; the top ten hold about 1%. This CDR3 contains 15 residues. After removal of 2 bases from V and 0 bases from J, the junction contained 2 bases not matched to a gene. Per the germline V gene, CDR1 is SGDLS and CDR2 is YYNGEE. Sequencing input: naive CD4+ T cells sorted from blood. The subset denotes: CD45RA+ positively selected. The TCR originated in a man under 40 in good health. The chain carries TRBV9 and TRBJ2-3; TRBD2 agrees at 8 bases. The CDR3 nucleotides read TGTGCCAGCAGCGTTCTAGCGGGTAGCACAGATACGCAGTATTTT. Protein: CASSVLAGSTDTQYF.